Below, one TCR beta chain is given with its context. Antigen specificity is unknown. The method was immunoSEQ multiplex PCR; TCRdb's version includes in-frame clones alone and lacks a portion of them. The sample holds around 2.3 million clones, about 94% seen once. The CDR3 sequence is 15 residues long. V lost 5 bases, J lost 0 bases, and 4 bases stayed unmatched. Germline V gene lookup returns CDR1 SEHNR and CDR2 FQNEAQ (reference sequence). The sample is drawn from a study of shared clonotypes between healthy human individuals. All donors qualified as healthy HIV-negative adults and had experienced no recent acute infections or vaccinations. CD4+ cells underwent separation, giving CD45RA+ naive and CD45RA-negative memory subsets. Findings of the study overall: Clonotypes shared by all four sorted-subset donors had higher generation probabilities than non-shared clonotypes.

This clonotype was obtained from a man aged 18 to 29 in good health. Source material: naive CD4+ T cells sorted from blood. The subset here: CD45RA+ positively selected. The chain is built from TRBV7-9 and TRBJ1-1; 9 nucleotides line up with TRBD1. CDR3 residues: CASSPRQGVNTEAFF. CDR3 nucleotide sequence: TGTGCCAGCAGCCCAAGACAGGGGGTGAACACTGAAGCTTTCTTT.